This T cell receptor (beta chain) was recovered during a study of T cell responses to AZD1222 COVID-19 vaccine. With respect to this clone: Its target is not known.

TCRdb keeps only in-frame clones here, not all; method: immunoSEQ multiplex PCR. The table lists some 130,000 clones, 80% to 90% of them singletons. Regarding the study as a whole: Only a handful of AZD1222 recipients, more than five in all, had baseline seropositivity. Reports say nearly half of spike-specific TCRs go after unmutated variant regions. With two AZD1222 doses given, Spike-specific TCR breadth and depth both rose. Females outnumbered males among donors, who were mostly white British; clonal diversity was possibly underestimated.

The CDR3 runs 13 residues. Germline CDR1 WSHSY, CDR2 SAAADI. V lost 1 base and J lost 2, with 5 bases in between. This receptor was taken from an adult in good health. Source: peripheral blood, taken on day 0 of AZD1222 vaccination. V is TRBV10-2 and J is TRBJ1-2; tentative D call: TRBD1 (5 bases). The CDR3 nucleotides are TGCGCCAGCAGTGAGTACAGGAACTATGGCTACACCTTC. As protein: CASSEYRNYGYTF.